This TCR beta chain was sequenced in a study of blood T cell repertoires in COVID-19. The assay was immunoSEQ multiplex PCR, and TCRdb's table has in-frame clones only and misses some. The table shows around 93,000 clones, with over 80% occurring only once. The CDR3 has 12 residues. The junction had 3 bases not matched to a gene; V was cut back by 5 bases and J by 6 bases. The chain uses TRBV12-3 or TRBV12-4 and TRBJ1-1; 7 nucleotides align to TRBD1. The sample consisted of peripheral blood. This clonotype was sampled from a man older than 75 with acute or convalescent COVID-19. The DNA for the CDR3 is TGTGCCAGCAGTCCACAGGGGTCTGAAGCTTTCTTT. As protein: CASSPQGSEAFF.